The TCR beta chain under discussion was sequenced for a study of early T cells in non-severe SARS-CoV-2 infection. This clonotype was observed a handful of times. V was trimmed by 0 bases and J by 2 bases, leaving 10 bases between them. This CDR3 has 15 amino acids. The germline CDR1 and CDR2 sequences are SGDLS and YYNGEE. TCRdb ran MiXCR on the 5' RACE reads and lists one entry per CDR3 protein. The repertoire holds 65,000 to 95,000 distinct CDR3 sequences, with 5% as singletons. V and J are TRBV9 and TRBJ2-3; perhaps D is TRBD1 or TRBD2 (5 bases each). The TCR comes from an adult who was a healthcare worker with PCR-confirmed SARS-CoV-2 infection or an uninfected control (not recorded which). Material: whole blood, obtained at baseline. CDR3 in DNA: TGTGCCAGCAGCGTAGCTGGGACGAACACAGATACGCAGTATTTT. This sequence encodes CASSVAGTNTDTQYF.